A single TCR beta chain is shown here with its context. The data belong to a study of blood T cell repertoires in COVID-19. Trimming took off 3 bases at V and 1 base at J, with 8 bases between the two ends. Per germline, CDR1 SGHRS and CDR2 YFSETQ. This CDR3 has 14 amino acids. TCRdb keeps only in-frame clones here, not all; method: immunoSEQ multiplex PCR. The sample yields some 320,000 clones, roughly nine tenths seen once. Sequencing used PBMCs or T cells enriched from blood (not recorded which). The clonotype comes from a man aged 55 to 70 who had recovered from COVID-19. The rearrangement links TRBV5-1 to TRBJ2-1; no clear D gene. CDR3 region: CASSWSESYNEQFF. CDR3 coding DNA: TGCGCCAGCAGCTGGTCGGAGTCCTACAATGAGCAGTTCTTC.